Detailed here is one TCR beta chain. The PCR employed 60 Vbeta primers together with 13 Jbeta primers. Sequencing was performed with immunoSEQ multiplex PCR; in TCRdb, only in-frame clones are kept and a portion is missing. The repertoire includes around 150,000 clones, roughly 74% of them detected once, and over 9% sits in the top ten. This record comes from a study of cytomegalovirus exposure and HLA in healthy donors. This sequence originates from a man aged 18-30 years in good health and CMV-seropositive. The specimen was PBMCs.

CDR3 nucleotide sequence: TGTGCCAGCAGCTTAGCGGGACTAGCGGGTGCGCAGTATTTT. Its translation is CASSLAGLAGAQYF. V usage is TRBV7-2 and J usage is TRBJ2-3, with 12 bases lining up with TRBD2. This CDR3 has 14 residues. Germline trimming cut 0 bases from V and 10 bases from J; bases unmatched to any gene: 2. The germline V gene has CDR1 SGHTA and CDR2 FQGNSA.